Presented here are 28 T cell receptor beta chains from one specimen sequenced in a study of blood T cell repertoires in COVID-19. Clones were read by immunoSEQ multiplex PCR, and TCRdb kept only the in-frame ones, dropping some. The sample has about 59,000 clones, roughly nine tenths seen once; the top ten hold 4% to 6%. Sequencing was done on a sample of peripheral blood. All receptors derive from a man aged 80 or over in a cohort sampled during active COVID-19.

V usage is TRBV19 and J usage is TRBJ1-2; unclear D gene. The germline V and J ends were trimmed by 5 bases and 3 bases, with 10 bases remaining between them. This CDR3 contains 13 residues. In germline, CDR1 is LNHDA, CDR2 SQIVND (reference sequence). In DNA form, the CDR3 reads TGTGCCAGTAGTCCTCGGAGGGACTATGGCTACACCTTC. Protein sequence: CASSPRRDYGYTF.

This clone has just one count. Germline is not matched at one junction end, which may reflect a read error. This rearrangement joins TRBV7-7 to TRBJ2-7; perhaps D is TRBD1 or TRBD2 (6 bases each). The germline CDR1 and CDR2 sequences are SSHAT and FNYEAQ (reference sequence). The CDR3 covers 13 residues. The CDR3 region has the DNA TGTGCTAGCAGCTTAGGAGGGGGCTACGAGCAGTACTTC. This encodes CASSLGGGYEQYF. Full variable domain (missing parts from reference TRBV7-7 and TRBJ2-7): GAGVSQSPRYKVTKRGQDVTLRCDPISSHATLYWYQQALGQGPEFLTYFNYEAQPDKSGLPSDRFSAERPEGSISTLTIQRTEQRDSAMYRCASSLGGGYEQYFGPGTRLTVT.

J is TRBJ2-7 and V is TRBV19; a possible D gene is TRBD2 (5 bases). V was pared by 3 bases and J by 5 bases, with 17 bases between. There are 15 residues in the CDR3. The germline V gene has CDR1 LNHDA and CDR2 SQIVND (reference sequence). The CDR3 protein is CASSMSGTLGDEQYF. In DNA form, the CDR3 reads TGTGCCAGTAGTATGAGCGGTACCCTCGGCGACGAGCAGTACTTC.

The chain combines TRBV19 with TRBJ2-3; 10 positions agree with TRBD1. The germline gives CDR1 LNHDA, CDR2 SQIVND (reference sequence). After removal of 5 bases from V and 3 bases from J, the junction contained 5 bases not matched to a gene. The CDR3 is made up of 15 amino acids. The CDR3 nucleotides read TGTGCCAGTAGTGGAGGACAGGGGGTGACAGATACGCAGTATTTT. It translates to CASSGGQGVTDTQYF.

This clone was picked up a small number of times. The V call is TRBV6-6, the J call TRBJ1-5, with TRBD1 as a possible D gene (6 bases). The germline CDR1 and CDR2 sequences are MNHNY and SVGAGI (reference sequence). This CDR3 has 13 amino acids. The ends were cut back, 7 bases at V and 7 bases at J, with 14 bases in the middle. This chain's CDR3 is CASTPTGSQPQHF. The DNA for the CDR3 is TGTGCCAGCACCCCAACAGGGTCGCAGCCCCAGCATTTT.

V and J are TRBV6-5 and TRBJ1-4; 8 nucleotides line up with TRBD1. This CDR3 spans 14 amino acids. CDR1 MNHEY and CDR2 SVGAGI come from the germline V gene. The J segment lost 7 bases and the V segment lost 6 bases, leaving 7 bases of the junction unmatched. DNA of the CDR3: TGTGCCAGCAGCATGACAGGGGAGGCTGAAAAACTGTTTTTT. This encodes CASSMTGEAEKLFF.

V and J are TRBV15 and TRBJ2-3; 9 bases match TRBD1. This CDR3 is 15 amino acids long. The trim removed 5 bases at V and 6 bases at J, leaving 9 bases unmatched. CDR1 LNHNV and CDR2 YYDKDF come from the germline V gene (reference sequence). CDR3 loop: CATSLGQGTADTQYF. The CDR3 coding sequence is TGTGCCACCAGCTTAGGACAGGGGACCGCGGATACGCAGTATTTT.

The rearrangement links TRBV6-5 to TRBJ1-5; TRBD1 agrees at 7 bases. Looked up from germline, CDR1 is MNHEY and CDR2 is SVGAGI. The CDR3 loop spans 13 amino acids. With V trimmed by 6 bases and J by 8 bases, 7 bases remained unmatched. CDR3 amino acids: CASSPTGREPQHF. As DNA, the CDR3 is TGTGCCAGCAGCCCGACAGGGCGAGAGCCCCAGCATTTT.

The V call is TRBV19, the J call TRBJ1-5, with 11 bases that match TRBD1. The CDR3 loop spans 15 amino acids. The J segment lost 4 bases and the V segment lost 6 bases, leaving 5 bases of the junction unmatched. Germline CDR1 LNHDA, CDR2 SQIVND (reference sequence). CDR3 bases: TGTGCCAGTAGCGTCGGGACAGGGGGTAATCAGCCCCAGCATTTT. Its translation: CASSVGTGGNQPQHF.

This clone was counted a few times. This CDR3 reads CASSQEGGTLGQPQHF. CDR3 nucleotide sequence: TGCGCCAGCAGCCAAGAGGGGGGGACTTTGGGGCAGCCCCAGCATTTT. This chain connects TRBV4-1 to TRBJ1-5, with a weak D call TRBD1 (5 bases). V lost 0 bases, J lost 7 bases, and 16 bases lay in between. CDR3 size: 16 residues. CDR1 is MGHRA, CDR2 YSYEKL, per germline.

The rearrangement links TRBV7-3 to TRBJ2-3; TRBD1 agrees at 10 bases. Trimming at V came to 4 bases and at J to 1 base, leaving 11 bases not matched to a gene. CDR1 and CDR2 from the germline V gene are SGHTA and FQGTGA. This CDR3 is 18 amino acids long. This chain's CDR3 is CASSSFPQTGGRTDTQYF. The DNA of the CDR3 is TGTGCCAGCAGCTCGTTTCCCCAGACAGGGGGCCGCACAGATACGCAGTATTTT.

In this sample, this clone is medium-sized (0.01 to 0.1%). This chain's CDR3 is CASSLRPVGTAGNTIYF. CDR3 bases: TGTGCCAGCAGCTTAAGACCGGTAGGGACAGCTGGAAACACCATATATTTT. The genes are TRBV7-8 and TRBJ1-3; 7 bases match TRBD1. CDR1 and CDR2 (germline): SGHVS, FQNEAQ. V lost 2 bases, J lost 2 bases, and 9 bases stayed unmatched. The CDR3 is made up of 17 amino acids.

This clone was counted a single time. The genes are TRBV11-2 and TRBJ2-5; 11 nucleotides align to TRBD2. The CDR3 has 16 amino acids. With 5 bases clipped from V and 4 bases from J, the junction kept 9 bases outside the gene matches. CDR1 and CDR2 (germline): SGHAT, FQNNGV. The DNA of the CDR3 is TGTGCCAGCAGCCTAGGGGGTAGCGGGAGGGCAGAGACCCAGTACTTC. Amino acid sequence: CASSLGGSGRAETQYF.

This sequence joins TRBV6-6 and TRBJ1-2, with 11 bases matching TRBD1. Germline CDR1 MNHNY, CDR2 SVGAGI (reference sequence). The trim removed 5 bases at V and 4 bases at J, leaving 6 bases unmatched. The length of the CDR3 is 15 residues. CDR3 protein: CASSGTGGTFYGYTF. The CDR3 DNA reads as TGTGCCAGCAGTGGGACAGGGGGGACGTTCTATGGCTACACCTTC.

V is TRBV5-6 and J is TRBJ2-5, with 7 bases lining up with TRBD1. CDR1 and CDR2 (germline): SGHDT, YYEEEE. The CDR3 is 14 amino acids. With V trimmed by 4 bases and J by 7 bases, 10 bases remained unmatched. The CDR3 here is CASSPPRQGGTQYF. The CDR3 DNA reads TGTGCCAGCAGCCCCCCTAGACAGGGCGGGACCCAGTACTTC.

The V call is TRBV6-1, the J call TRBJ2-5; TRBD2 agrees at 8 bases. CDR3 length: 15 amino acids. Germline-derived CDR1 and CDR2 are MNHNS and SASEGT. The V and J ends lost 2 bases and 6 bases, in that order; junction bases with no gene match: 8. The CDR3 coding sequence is TGTGCCAGCAGTGAACCGGGGGGGGCAAGGAAGACCCAGTACTTC. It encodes CASSEPGGARKTQYF.

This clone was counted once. The CDR3 protein is CASSFLGQLNYGYTF. For the CDR3, the DNA is TGTGCCAGCAGCTTCCTGGGACAGCTTAACTATGGCTACACCTTC. The chain employs TRBV7-9 and TRBJ1-2; TRBD1 aligns across 7 bases. Germline V gives CDR1 SEHNR, CDR2 FQNEAQ (reference sequence). Trimming cost V 3 bases and J 1 base; bases outside gene matches: 5. This CDR3 has 15 amino acids.

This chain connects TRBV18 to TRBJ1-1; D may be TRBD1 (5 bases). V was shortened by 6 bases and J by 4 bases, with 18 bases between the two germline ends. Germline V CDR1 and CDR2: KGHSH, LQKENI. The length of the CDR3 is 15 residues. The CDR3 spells CASSPVKGRTTEAFF. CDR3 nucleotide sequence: TGTGCCAGCTCTCCCGTTAAGGGGCGGACCACTGAAGCTTTCTTT.

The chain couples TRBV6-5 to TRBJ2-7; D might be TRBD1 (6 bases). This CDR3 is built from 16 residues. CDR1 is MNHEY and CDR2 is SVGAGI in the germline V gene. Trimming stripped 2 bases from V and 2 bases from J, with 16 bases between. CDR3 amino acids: CASSYTGGRGAYEQYF. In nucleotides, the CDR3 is TGTGCCAGCAGTTACACCGGTGGCAGGGGTGCCTACGAGCAGTACTTC.

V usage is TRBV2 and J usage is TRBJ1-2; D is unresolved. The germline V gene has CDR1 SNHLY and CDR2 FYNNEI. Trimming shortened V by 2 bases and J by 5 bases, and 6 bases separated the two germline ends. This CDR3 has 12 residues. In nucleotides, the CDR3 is TGTGCCAGCAGTGAAACCAGTTATGGCTACACCTTC. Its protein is CASSETSYGYTF.

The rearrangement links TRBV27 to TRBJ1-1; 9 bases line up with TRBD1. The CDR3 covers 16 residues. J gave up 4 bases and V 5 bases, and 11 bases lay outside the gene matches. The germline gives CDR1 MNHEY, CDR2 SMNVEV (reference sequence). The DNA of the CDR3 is TGTGCCAGCAGTGTTATTGGGGGACAGGGAGGCACTGAAGCTTTCTTT. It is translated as CASSVIGGQGGTEAFF.

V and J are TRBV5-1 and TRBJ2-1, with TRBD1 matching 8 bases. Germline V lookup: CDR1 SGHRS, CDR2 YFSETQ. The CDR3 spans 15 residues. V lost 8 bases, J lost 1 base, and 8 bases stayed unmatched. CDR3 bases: TGCGCCAGTTCATCCGGGACAGGATCCTACAATGAGCAGTTCTTC. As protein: CASSSGTGSYNEQFF.

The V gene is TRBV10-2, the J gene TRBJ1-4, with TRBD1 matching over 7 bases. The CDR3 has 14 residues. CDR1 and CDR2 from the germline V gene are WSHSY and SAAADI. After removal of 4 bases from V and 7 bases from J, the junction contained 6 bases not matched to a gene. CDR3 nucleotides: TGCGCCAGCAGTGTGACAGGGTGGGGTGAAAAACTGTTTTTT. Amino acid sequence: CASSVTGWGEKLFF.

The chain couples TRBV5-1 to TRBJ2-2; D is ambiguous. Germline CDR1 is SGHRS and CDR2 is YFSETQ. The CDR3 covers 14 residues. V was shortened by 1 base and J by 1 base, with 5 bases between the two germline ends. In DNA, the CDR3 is TGCGCCAGCAGCTTGATAGAGAACACCGGGGAGCTGTTTTTT. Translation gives CASSLIENTGELFF.

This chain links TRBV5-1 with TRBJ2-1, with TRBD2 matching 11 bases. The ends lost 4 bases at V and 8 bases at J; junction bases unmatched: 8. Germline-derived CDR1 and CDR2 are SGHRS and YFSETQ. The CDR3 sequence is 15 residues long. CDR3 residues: CASSLRTSGFDEQFF. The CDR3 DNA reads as TGCGCCAGCAGCCTACGGACTAGCGGGTTTGATGAGCAGTTCTTC.

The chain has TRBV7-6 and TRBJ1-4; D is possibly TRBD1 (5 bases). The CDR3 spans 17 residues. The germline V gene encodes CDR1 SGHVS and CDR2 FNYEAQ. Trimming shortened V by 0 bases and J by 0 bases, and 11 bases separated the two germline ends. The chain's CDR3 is CASSLAGVLSTNEKLFF. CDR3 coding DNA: TGTGCCAGCAGCTTAGCAGGGGTCCTCTCAACTAATGAAAAACTGTTTTTT.

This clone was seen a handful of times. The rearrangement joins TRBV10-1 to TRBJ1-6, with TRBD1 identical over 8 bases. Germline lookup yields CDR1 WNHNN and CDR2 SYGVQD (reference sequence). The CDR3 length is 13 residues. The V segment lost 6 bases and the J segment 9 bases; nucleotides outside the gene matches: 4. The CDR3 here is CASSQTGVSPLHF. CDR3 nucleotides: TGCGCCAGCAGCCAGACAGGGGTTTCACCCCTCCACTTT.

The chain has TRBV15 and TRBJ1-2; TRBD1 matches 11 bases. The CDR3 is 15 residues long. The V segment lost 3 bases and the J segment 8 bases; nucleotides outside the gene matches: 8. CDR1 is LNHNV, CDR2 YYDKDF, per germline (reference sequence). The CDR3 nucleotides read TGTGCCACCAGCAGGGTCGGACAGGGGGCACAGGGCTACACCTTC. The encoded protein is CATSRVGQGAQGYTF.